This TCR beta chain was obtained from a study of T-cell memory formation after mild COVID-19. Turning to the study itself: The TCR clusters were mostly specific to one donor.

Remarks on this clonotype: What it binds is unknown.

From the 5' RACE reads, TCRdb called clonotypes with MiXCR, one entry per CDR3 protein. Among approximately 350,000 distinct CDR3 sequences listed, approximately 15% were seen once. The length of the CDR3 is 14 residues. Trimming removed 5 bases from V and 6 bases from J, with 14 bases in between. Whole-study findings and limits: Researchers found some responding clones in pre-infection memory, a sign that cross-reactive memory joined. In second-wave clones peaking day 37, SARS-CoV-2 specificity remained unconfirmed.

This chain uses TRBV12-3 or TRBV12-4 with TRBJ2-1, with no clear D. The sequenced material came from PBMCs or a T cell subset sorted from them (not recorded which). This clonotype was sampled from a young man who had mild COVID-19 (a few samples of this study predate the infection). Cell type and time point are not known. The CDR3 reads CASSETPRGNEQFF. CDR3 sequence (DNA): TGTGCCAGCAGTGAGACACCAAGAGGCAATGAGCAGTTCTTC.